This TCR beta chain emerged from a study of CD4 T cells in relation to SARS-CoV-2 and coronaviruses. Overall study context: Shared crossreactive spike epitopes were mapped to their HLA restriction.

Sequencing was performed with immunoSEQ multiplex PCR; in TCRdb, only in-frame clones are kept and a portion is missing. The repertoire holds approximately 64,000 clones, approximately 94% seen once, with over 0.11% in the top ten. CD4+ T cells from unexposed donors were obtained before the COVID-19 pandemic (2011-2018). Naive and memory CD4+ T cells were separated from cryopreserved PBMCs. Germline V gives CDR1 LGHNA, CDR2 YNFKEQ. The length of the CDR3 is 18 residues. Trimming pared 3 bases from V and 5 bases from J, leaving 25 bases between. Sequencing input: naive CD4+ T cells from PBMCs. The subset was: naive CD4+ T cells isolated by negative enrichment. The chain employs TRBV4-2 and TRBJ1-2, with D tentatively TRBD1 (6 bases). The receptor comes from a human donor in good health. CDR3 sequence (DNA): TGTGCCAGCAGCCATCCCCCAATCGGAGACAGGATCTTTTATGGCTACACCTTC. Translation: CASSHPPIGDRIFYGYTF.